The clone carrying this T cell receptor (beta chain) was seen a few times. What it binds is not known. Then a second PCR, running about 6 to 11 cycles, was carried out with a sample-barcoded 5' primer and a J-beta primer mix. TCRdb re-analysed the 5' RACE reads in MiXCR, keeping a single row per CDR3 protein. The repertoire holds 1,800,000 or so distinct CDR3 sequences, with approximately 39% as singletons. The draw of peripheral blood yielded ten milliliters from each donor. Isolation yielded PBMCs, at least 7 million per sample, in every case. These data belong to a study of blood T cells in healthy people across ages. Study in general: For every two T cells, template switching captured about one barcoded beta molecule.

J was trimmed by 2 bases and V by 3 bases; bases with no gene match: 5. CDR1 DFQATT and CDR2 SNEGSKA come from the germline V gene (reference sequence). The CDR3 contains 16 residues. General study results and limits: TCR beta diversity was tightly associated with the proportion of naive T cells.

The sample was blood. V usage is TRBV20-1 and J usage is TRBJ1-4, with TRBD1 matching over 11 bases. This sequence originates from a human donor in good health. The CDR3 bases are TGCAGTGCTAGCTGGGACAGGGGGGAGACTAATGAAAAACTGTTTTTT. Translated: CSASWDRGETNEKLFF.